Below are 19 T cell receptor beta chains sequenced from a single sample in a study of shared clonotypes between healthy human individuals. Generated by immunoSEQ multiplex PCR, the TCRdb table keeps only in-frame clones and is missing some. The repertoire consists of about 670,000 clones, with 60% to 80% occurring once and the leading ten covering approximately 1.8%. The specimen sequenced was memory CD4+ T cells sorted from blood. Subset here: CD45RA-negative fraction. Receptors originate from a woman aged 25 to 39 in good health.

The chain's CDR3 is CASSLHQGVNTEAFF. For the CDR3, the DNA is TGCGCCAGCAGCTTGCATCAGGGGGTGAACACTGAAGCTTTCTTT. The chain couples TRBV5-1 to TRBJ1-1; 7 bases fit TRBD1. Germline loops: CDR1 SGHRS, CDR2 YFSETQ. V lost 1 base, J lost 0 bases, and 3 bases stayed unmatched. The CDR3 totals 15 residues.

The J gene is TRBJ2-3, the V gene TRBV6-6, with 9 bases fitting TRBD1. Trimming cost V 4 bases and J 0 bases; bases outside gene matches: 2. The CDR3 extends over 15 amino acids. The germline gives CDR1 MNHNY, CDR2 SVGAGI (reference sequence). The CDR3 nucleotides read TGTGCCAGCAGTTCGACAGGGGGGAGCACAGATACGCAGTATTTT. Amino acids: CASSSTGGSTDTQYF.

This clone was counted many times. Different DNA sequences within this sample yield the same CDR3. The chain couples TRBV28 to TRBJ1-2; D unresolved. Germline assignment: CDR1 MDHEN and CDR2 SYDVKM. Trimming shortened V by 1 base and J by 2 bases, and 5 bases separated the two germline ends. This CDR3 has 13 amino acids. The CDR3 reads CASSLSQNYGYTF. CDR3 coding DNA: TGTGCCAGCAGTTTATCTCAGAACTATGGCTACACCTTC.

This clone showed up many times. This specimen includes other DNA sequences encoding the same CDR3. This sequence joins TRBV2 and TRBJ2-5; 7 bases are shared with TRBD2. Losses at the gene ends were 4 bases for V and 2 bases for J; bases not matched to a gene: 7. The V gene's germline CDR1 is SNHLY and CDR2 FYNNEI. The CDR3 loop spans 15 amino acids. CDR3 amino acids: CASSGEGQGQETQYF. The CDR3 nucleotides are TGTGCCAGCAGTGGGGAGGGTCAAGGGCAAGAGACCCAGTACTTC.

Here the CDR3 reads CASSPSGNYGYTF. Written as DNA, the CDR3 is TGTGCCAGCTCACCTTCAGGGAACTATGGCTACACCTTC. V is TRBV18 and J is TRBJ1-2, with TRBD1 as a possible D gene (5 bases). Trimming removed 3 bases at V and 2 bases at J, with 7 bases between. Germline loops: CDR1 KGHSH, CDR2 LQKENI. The CDR3 is 13 amino acids.

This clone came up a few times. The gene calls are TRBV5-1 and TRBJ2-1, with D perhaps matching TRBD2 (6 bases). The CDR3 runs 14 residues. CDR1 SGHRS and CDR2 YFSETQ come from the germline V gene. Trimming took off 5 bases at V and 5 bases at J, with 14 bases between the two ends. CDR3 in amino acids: CASSGGAGNNEQFF. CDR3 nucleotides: TGCGCCAGCAGTGGAGGGGCGGGAAACAATGAGCAGTTCTTC.

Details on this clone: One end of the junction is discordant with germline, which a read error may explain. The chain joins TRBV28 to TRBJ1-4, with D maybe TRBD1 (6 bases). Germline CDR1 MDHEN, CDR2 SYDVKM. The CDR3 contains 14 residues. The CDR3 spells CATSGWGAGEKLFF. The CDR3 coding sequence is TGTGCCACCAGTGGTTGGGGGGCAGGGGAAAAACTGTTTTTT.

CDR3 sequence reads: CASSIRLYSNQPQHF. The DNA for the CDR3 is TGTGCCAGTAGTATTAGGTTATATAGCAATCAGCCCCAGCATTTT. The chain combines TRBV19 with TRBJ1-5, with D uncertain. Trimming took off 3 bases at V and 0 bases at J, with 9 bases between the two ends. The CDR3 spans 15 residues. CDR1 and CDR2 from the germline V gene are LNHDA and SQIVND (reference sequence). Looking up the rest from reference TRBV19 and TRBJ1-5 gives the full variable domain: DGGITQSPKYLFRKEGQNVTLSCEQNLNHDAMYWYRQDPGQGLRLIYYSQIVNDFQKGDIAEGYSVSREKKESFPLTVTSAQKNPTAFYLCASSIRLYSNQPQHFGDGTRLSIL.

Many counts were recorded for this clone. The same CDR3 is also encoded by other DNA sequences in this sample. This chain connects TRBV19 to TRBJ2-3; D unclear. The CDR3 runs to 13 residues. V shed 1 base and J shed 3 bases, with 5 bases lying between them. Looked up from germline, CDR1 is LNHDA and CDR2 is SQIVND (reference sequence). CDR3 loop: CASSIAATDTQYF. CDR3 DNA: TGTGCCAGTAGTATAGCAGCGACAGATACGCAGTATTTT.

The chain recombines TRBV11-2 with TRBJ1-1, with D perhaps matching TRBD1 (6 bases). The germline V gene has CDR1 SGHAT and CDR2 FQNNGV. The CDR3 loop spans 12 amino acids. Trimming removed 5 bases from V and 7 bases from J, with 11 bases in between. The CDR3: CASSPSGVEAFF. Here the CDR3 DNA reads TGTGCCAGCAGCCCTTCAGGGGTTGAAGCTTTCTTT.

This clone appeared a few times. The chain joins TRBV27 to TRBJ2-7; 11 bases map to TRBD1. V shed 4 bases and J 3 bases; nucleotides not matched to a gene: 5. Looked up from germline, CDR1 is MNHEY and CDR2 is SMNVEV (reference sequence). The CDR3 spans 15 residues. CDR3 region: CASSSRTGGYYEQYF. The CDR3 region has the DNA TGTGCCAGCAGTTCCAGGACAGGGGGCTACTACGAGCAGTACTTC.

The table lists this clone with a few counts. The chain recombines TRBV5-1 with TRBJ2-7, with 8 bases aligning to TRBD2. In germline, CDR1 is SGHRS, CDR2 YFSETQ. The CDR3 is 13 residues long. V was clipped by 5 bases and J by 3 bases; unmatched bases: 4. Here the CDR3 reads CASRLADDYEQYF. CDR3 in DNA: TGCGCCAGCAGACTAGCGGACGACTACGAGCAGTACTTC.

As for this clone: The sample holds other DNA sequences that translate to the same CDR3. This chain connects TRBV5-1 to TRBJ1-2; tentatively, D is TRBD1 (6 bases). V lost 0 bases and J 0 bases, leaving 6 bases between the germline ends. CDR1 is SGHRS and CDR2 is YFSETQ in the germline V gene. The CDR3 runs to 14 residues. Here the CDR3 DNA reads TGCGCCAGCAGCTTGGGGACAGCTAACTATGGCTACACCTTC. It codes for CASSLGTANYGYTF.

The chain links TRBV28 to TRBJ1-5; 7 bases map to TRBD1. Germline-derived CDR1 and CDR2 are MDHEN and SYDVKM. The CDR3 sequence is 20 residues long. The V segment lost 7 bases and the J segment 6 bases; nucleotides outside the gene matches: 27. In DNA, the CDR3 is TGTGCCAGCACCCTCCTACGGACAGGTATGGCGGCCGGGGGGGGTCAGCCCCAGCATTTT. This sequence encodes CASTLLRTGMAAGGGQPQHF.

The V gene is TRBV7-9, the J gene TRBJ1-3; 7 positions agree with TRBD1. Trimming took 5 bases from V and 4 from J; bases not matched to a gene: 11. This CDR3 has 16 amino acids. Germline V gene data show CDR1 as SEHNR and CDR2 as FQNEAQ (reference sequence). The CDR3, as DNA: TGTGCCAGCAGCCCGGGACAGCCCTTGACCGGAAACACCATATATTTT. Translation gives CASSPGQPLTGNTIYF.

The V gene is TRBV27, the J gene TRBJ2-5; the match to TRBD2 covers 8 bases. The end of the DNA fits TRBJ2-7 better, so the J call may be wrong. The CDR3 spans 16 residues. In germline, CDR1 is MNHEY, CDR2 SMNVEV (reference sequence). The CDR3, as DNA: TGTGCCAGCAGTTCCTCCCCCGCGGGAGGTTCCTACGAGCAGTACTTC. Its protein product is CASSSSPAGGSYEQYF.

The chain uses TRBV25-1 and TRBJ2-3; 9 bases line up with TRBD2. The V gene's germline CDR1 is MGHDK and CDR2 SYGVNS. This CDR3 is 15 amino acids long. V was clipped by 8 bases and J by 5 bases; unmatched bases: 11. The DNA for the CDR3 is TGTGCCAGCCGAACTAGCGGGCAGGTGGGAGATACGCAGTATTTT. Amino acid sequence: CASRTSGQVGDTQYF.

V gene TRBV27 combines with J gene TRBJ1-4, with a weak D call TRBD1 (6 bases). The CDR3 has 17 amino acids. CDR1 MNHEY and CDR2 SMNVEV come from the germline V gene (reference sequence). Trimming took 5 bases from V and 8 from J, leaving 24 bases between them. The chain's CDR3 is CASSAEQGSEEGEKLFF. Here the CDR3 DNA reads TGTGCCAGCAGTGCCGAACAGGGATCAGAGGAAGGGGAAAAACTGTTTTTT.

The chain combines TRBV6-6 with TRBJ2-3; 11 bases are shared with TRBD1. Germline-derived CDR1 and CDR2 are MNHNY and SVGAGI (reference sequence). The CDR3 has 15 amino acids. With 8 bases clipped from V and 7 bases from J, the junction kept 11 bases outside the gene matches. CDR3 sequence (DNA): TGTGCCAGCTCTTCAGGGGACAGGGGGACCCATACGCAGTATTTT. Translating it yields CASSSGDRGTHTQYF.